This T cell receptor (beta chain) appears in the sequencing data of a study of cytomegalovirus exposure and HLA in healthy donors (dated by TCRdb to about 2017). About the full investigation: An earlier analysis of some 550 of the donors reported roughly 270 Gb of sequence data and 117 million unique TCR beta sequences from about 179 million T cells. Roughly 300 gigabases of sequencing data and approximately 80 million unique TCR sequences were included in an early release covering around 600 HLA-typed donors. Among the roughly 400 genotyped donors, about 85% belonged to the genetic ancestry cluster associated with self-reported Caucasian donors. The study was designed to test whether signatures of past pathogen exposure could be identified by cataloging public T cell receptors. The study profiled the T cell repertoires of hundreds of subjects by immunosequencing and related them to cytomegalovirus serostatus. Besides the first cohort of some 670 subjects, a separate validation cohort made up of over 100 different subjects was used. The study combined high-throughput TCR immunosequencing, statistical association of individual TCRs with disease status, and machine learning to predict cytomegalovirus infection status. A later analysis re-analyzed previously published TCR beta repertoires from 500 to 700 donors and added high-resolution HLA genotyping to study TCR occurrence patterns. Rather than using new phenotypic data, the later analysis identified candidate immune exposures from TCR beta sequences and from how often those sequences occurred across donors. An earlier analysis of roughly 580 of the donors used high-throughput TCR beta sequencing to judge whether each TCR beta V gene segment behaved as functional or pseudogenic. Donor age, sex, ethnicity and CMV serostatus were compiled together with the repertoire data. In a later genetic analysis, genome-wide SNP genotypes for about 55% of the 666 donors were used, and that subset was treated as a discovery cohort. All discovery cohort repertoires had been generated on a single sequencing platform. Both class I and class II loci were covered by HLA typing, at four-digit resolution. Typing coverage varied by locus: about 629-630 donors for A, B, C, DRB1 and DQB1; around 560 for DQA1; more than 600 for DPA1; 400 to 480 for DPB1. Because of strong linkage in the cohort, 4 to 6 DR-DQ haplotypes were treated as single units for association and clustering. Across some 400 genotyped donors of the cohort, an average of about 220,000 unique TCR beta nucleotide sequences per donor were sequenced, and roughly a sixth of those sequences were non-productive. The study at large found these results: Compared with equally common non-associated chains, HLA-associated TCR beta chains in a later analysis were more clonally expanded and had lower generation probabilities. Broadly in line with IMGT annotations, most TCR beta V segments showed up in productive rearrangements about 87% or about 30% of the time in an earlier analysis of roughly 590 of the donors. The presence/absence analyses assumed that sequencing depth was roughly uniform across donors, and that assumption may not be true. Only TCR beta chains were sequenced in this cohort, and the absence of alpha or paired-chain data limited detectable features. The earlier analysis of nearly 600 of the donors excluded some 16 rarely observed V segments, including chromosome 9 orphons, because counts were too low. Because the 87-base-pair reads could not distinguish some IMGT-functional V segments, including TRBV6-2 and TRBV6-3, those segments were excluded. According to a later analysis, parvovirus B19, influenza, CMV and Epstein-Barr virus appeared linked to several top co-occurrence clusters. The only immune exposure information available for the cohort was CMV serostatus. Because HLA typing was missing for some donors at each locus, association tests included only the typed subset. Linkage disequilibrium might explain the correlated functional status among segregating V segments, but an unknown experimental factor could not be excluded. A further reported finding was that TCR beta sequences accurately predicted the HLA-A and HLA-B alleles for most subjects in the first cohort. A later analysis found that most CMV-associated TCR beta chains appeared HLA-restricted, with HLA associations seemingly driven largely by CMV exposure. An association between a missense DCLRE1C variant and V-gene and J-gene trimming of TCR beta chains was found in a later genetic analysis and replicated in an independent cohort. Across donors, most TCR sequences were observed very rarely, whereas some public TCRs were present in many individuals. Strong co-occurrence of HLA alleles, especially DR and DQ, made assigning TCR associations to individual alleles difficult. Compared with the approximately 720-donor mean, donors in an Asian-associated ancestry cluster had fewer N-insertions in productive TCRs, according to a later genetic analysis. The study listed approximately 160 TCR beta chains as associated with cytomegalovirus. In both the original and validation cohorts, the classifier was reported to diagnose cytomegalovirus status with high specificity and sensitivity. In a later analysis, TCR association rates were found to vary across HLA loci, with the most associated TCRs seen for DRB1 alleles and the fewest for HLA-C alleles. The authors suggested that the approach could potentially be generalized to other disease states and immunological phenotypes. A cluster of highly shared sequence variants was judged likely to be a technical artifact of the sequencing pipeline. Three of the identified cytomegalovirus-associated TCR beta chains were confirmed in vitro to be specific for cytomegalovirus antigens. In a later analysis, 16,951 TCR beta sequences were associated with specific HLA alleles at a false discovery rate of 0.05.

The cohort consisted of 650 to 850 healthy bone marrow donors. At the time of sampling, every cohort member was nominally healthy, though immune exposures that went unrecorded were likely present. The donor tested CMV seronegative, placing the donor among the 350 to 400 seronegative members of the cohort. A peripheral blood sample was collected from each donor, and TCR beta sequencing was performed on peripheral blood mononuclear cells. Genomic DNA extraction from the blood cell samples was performed with the Qiagen DNeasy Blood Extraction Kit. To prepare the library, the immunoSEQ multiplex PCR assay was applied. For the multiplex PCR, a mixture combining 60 forward primers for TCR Vbeta segments and 13 reverse primers for TCR Jbeta segments was used. A multiplex PCR assay on genomic DNA amplified the CDR3 region of rearranged TCR beta genes. The Illumina HiSeq System was used to sequence the amplified TCR beta libraries as 87-base-pair reads. As for how the authors treated the data: A later analysis counted tens of millions of unique TCR beta chains across the 690 or so repertoires, and some 11 million of these chains were shared by at least two donors. A nearest-neighbor algorithm error-corrected the raw reads and collapsed the reads into unique sequences, merging closely related sequences to remove PCR and sequencing errors. CDR3 sequences were aligned to IMGT reference sequences to assign V, D and J gene segments. For a sequence to be retained, a match of at least six nucleotides was required to both a V gene segment and a J gene segment. A rearrangement counted as productive if the CDR3 had no stop codons and remained in frame with V and J, and every other rearrangement counted as non-productive. CDR3 was defined according to IMGT convention as the region running from the second conserved V-encoded cysteine to the conserved J-encoded phenylalanine. The earlier analysis of about 500 of the donors excluded sequences that lacked an unambiguous match to a single V gene segment. In an earlier analysis of several hundred of the donors, V segments were called functional above 56.7% productive rearrangements and were called segregating when the between-donor standard deviation exceeded 5%. To diagnose cytomegalovirus status from the catalog of TCR beta chain sequences, a statistical classification framework was built. In a later analysis, TCR nucleotide sequences were compared against IMGT/GENE-DB human TR gene sequences so that V and J genes could be assigned. Using the TCRdist pipeline, a later analysis assigned CDR3 sequences along with most-parsimonious VDJ recombination scenarios. In a later analysis, each TCR beta chain was defined by its CDR3 amino acid sequence together with its V-gene family, and reads without a unique V-gene family were excluded. As a way to deal with suspected cross-contamination and a sequencing artifact, a later analysis dropped roughly 620 nucleotide sequences that were highly shared and had low generation probability. In a later analysis, a clonal expansion index for each public chain was calculated from normalized within-repertoire ranks of inferred template counts. In a later analysis, generation probabilities were computed with a VDJ recombination model fitted to out-of-frame rearrangements, and the resulting probabilities were checked against IGoR. In a later analysis, TCR-TCR, TCR-HLA and TCR-CMV co-occurrence was scored with hypergeometric tests, and a repertoire-size bias correction was applied to TCR pairs. False discovery rates were estimated in a later analysis by permuting HLA or CMV assignments 20 times. In a later analysis, co-occurring TCRs were grouped using DBSCAN, with TCRdist sequence similarity added in when clustering inside HLA-allele-positive subsets. Co-occurrence clustering excluded repertoires with fewer than 30,000 or more than 120,000 public chains, plus five with anomalous nucleotide sharing. TCRdb obtained this table from immuneACCESS and retained in-frame rearrangements with V and J assigned. These tables miss some clones; where compared with another copy, unresolved V genes account for less than half of the shortfall, and the remainder is unexplained. The V and J calls and clone size are taken from that table; D and trimming were inferred from the DNA. This sample comprises approximately 140,000 clones, around 72% of them detected only once. Around 1.4% of the sample is taken by the ten largest.

About this clone itself: The clone's antigen remains unknown. Within one base of it there is no much larger clone, and no base qualities were kept.

Sequences SGHRS (CDR1) and YFSETQ (CDR2) are obtained from the germline V gene. A distance of 20 bases separates the germline ends of V and J, which lose 6 bases and 7 bases respectively. From cysteine to phenylalanine, the CDR3 is 15 amino acids long. The entry retains the CDR3 DNA only, 45 bases that are in frame from base 1. This sequence originates from a woman between 40 and 50 years old in good health and CMV-seronegative. The chain uses TRBV5-1 and TRBJ2-1; TRBD2 is a possible D gene, resting on 5 matching bases. The sample was PBMCs. The bases read TGCGCCAGCATCCCCGGTGCGCGCGGGTCGAATGAGCAGTTCTTC. It specifies CASIPGARGSNEQFF.